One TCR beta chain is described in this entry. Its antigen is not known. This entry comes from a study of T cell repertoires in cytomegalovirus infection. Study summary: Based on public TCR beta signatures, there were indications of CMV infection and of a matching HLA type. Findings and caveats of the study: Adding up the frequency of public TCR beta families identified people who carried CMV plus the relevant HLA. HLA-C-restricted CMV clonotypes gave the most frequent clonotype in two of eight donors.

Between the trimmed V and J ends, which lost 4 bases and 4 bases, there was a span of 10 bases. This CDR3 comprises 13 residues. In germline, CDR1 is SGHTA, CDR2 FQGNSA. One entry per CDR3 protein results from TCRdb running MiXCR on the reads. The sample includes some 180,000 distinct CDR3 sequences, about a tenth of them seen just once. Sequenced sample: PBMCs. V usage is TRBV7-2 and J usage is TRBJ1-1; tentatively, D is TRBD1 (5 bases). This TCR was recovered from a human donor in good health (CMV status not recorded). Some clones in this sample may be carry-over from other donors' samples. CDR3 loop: CASSYTTVTEAFF. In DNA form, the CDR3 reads TGTGCCAGCAGCTATACGACAGTCACTGAAGCTTTCTTT.